These T cell receptor beta chains were read from a single sample in a study of shared clonotypes between healthy human individuals. TCRdb keeps only in-frame clones here, not all; method: immunoSEQ multiplex PCR. The repertoire includes millions of clones, approximately 90% of them detected once, and under 0.15% sits in the top ten. Sequenced input: naive CD4+ T cells sorted from blood. These receptors came from a man in his late teens or twenties in good health. The CDR3 runs from the conserved cysteine through the conserved F or W. The order of the fields is CDR3 protein, CDR3 DNA, D gene, clone size, J gene, V gene. The D gene is left open where the match is weak. Not every row has a clone size; where given, it reads once, few, many or a size class.

CASSLLRDYTIDTQYF,TGTGCCAGCAGTCTGCTGCGGGACTACACGATAGATACGCAGTATTTT,TRBD2,.,TRBJ2-3,TRBV27
CASSLSDQAKNIQYF,TGTGCCAGTAGCCTTTCTGACCAAGCCAAAAACATTCAGTACTTC,.,.,TRBJ2-4,TRBV19
CASRDGRAGELFF,TGTGCCAGCCGCGATGGGAGGGCCGGGGAGCTGTTTTTT,TRBD2,.,TRBJ2-2,TRBV6-6
CASSPQTAASTDTQYF,TGTGCCAGCAGCCCGCAGACTGCCGCGAGCACAGATACGCAGTATTTT,.,.,TRBJ2-3,TRBV11-3
CASSLSGIGYTF,TGTGCCAGCAGCTTATCCGGGATCGGCTACACCTTC,.,once,TRBJ1-2,TRBV11-2
CASSTGDVYGYTF,TGTGCCAGCAGCACCGGGGACGTCTATGGCTACACCTTC,.,.,TRBJ1-2,TRBV9
CASSQWVIGGYEQYF,TGTGCCAGCAGCCAATGGGTCATAGGGGGCTACGAGCAGTACTTC,.,.,TRBJ2-7,TRBV16
CAWSVKGISYEQYF,TGTGCCTGGAGTGTAAAAGGGATCTCCTACGAGCAGTACTTC,.,.,TRBJ2-7,TRBV30
CASSFYTGLGNHEQFF,TGTGCCAGCAGTTTCTATACGGGACTAGGGAACCATGAGCAGTTCTTC,TRBD2,.,TRBJ2-1,TRBV7-2
CSVAQGAADQPQHF,TGCAGCGTGGCCCAGGGGGCCGCAGATCAGCCCCAGCATTTT,TRBD1,once,TRBJ1-5,TRBV29-1
CASSLVPDTQYF,TGCGCCAGCAGCCTGGTGCCCGATACGCAGTATTTT,.,.,TRBJ2-3,TRBV5-1
CASSVAEGAYNEQFF,TGTGCCAGCAGCGTAGCGGAGGGGGCCTACAATGAGCAGTTCTTC,.,.,TRBJ2-1,TRBV9
CASSDSGGAYEQFF,TGTGCCAGCAGTGATAGCGGGGGGGCCTATGAGCAGTTCTTC,TRBD2,.,TRBJ2-1,TRBV25-1
CASTTGLAAGEQFF,TGTGCCAGCACCACCGGACTAGCGGCGGGTGAGCAGTTCTTC,TRBD2,.,TRBJ2-1,TRBV5-4
CASSSRTVLGANVLTF,TGTGCCAGTAGTTCCCGGACCGTACTGGGGGCCAACGTCCTGACTTTC,.,.,TRBJ2-6,TRBV19
CASSVEAYQETQYF,TGTGCCAGCAGCGTAGAAGCATACCAAGAGACCCAGTACTTC,.,.,TRBJ2-5,TRBV9
CASSPGGLDTGELFF,TGCGCCAGCAGCCCAGGAGGGCTAGACACCGGGGAGCTGTTTTTT,.,.,TRBJ2-2,TRBV5-1
CASSPGLGQTAFF,TGTGCCAGCAGCCCTGGGTTGGGACAGACAGCTTTCTTT,TRBD1,.,TRBJ1-1,TRBV11-2
CASSSGQGANTEAFF,TGTGCCAGCAGCTCGGGACAGGGGGCGAACACTGAAGCTTTCTTT,TRBD1,.,TRBJ1-1,TRBV5-4
CASSPRLGKDEQYF,TGTGCCAGCAGCCCCCGACTGGGAAAGGACGAGCAGTACTTC,.,.,TRBJ2-7,TRBV7-9
CASSESGNTIYF,TGTGCCAGCAGTGAATCTGGAAACACCATATATTTT,.,few,TRBJ1-3,TRBV2
CASSPRSSGRAGETQYF,TGCGCCAGCAGCCCAAGATCTAGCGGGAGGGCCGGGGAGACCCAGTACTTC,TRBD2,.,TRBJ2-5,TRBV5-1
CATSGQGTGELFF,TGTGCCACCAGCGGGCAGGGTACCGGGGAGCTGTTTTTT,.,.,TRBJ2-2,TRBV15
CASSDRQVYSYEQYF,TGTGCCAGCAGTGACCGACAGGTTTACTCCTACGAGCAGTACTTC,.,.,TRBJ2-7,TRBV11-2
CASSSPMNTEAFF,TGTGCCAGCAGTTCCCCTATGAACACTGAAGCTTTCTTT,.,.,TRBJ1-1,TRBV6-6
CASSLAGGPDTQYF,TGTGCCAGCAGTTTAGCGGGAGGACCAGATACGCAGTATTTT,TRBD2,.,TRBJ2-3,TRBV28
CASSSFGTSVINEQFF,TGTGCCAGCAGCTCATTTGGGACTAGCGTGATCAATGAGCAGTTCTTC,TRBD2,.,TRBJ2-1,TRBV7-2
CASRSGTRVLAELFF,TGTGCCAGCAGGTCCGGGACTAGAGTGCTCGCGGAGCTGTTTTTT,TRBD2,.,TRBJ2-2,TRBV6-6
CASSQEEKGSFGYTF,TGCGCCAGCAGCCAAGAGGAAAAGGGGAGTTTTGGCTACACCTTC,.,.,TRBJ1-2,TRBV4-3
CASSSINQGAPYEQYF,TGTGCCAGCAGCTCAATTAATCAGGGGGCACCCTACGAGCAGTACTTC,TRBD1,.,TRBJ2-7,TRBV11-2
CASSLGGEETQYF,TGCGCCAGCAGCTTGGGGGGAGAAGAGACCCAGTACTTC,.,.,TRBJ2-5,TRBV5-1
CASSYRWADEQYF,TGTGCCAGCAGTTACAGGTGGGCAGACGAGCAGTACTTC,.,.,TRBJ2-7,TRBV6-5
CASSLGRSGANVLTF,TGCGCCAGCAGCTTGGGACGCTCTGGGGCCAACGTCCTGACTTTC,.,.,TRBJ2-6,TRBV5-1
CASRYGVGNEQYF,TGTGCCAGCAGGTACGGAGTGGGCAACGAGCAGTACTTC,.,.,TRBJ2-7,TRBV5-4
CASSGGKGLNSPLHF,TGTGCCAGCAGTGGAGGGAAAGGCCTCAATTCACCCCTCCACTTT,.,.,TRBJ1-6,TRBV6-1
CAIRGTGGRTGELFF,TGTGCCATCAGGGGGACGGGAGGGCGCACCGGGGAGCTGTTTTTT,TRBD2,.,TRBJ2-2,TRBV10-3
CASSLDVFVGEQFF,TGCGCCAGCAGCTTGGACGTATTCGTAGGTGAGCAGTTCTTC,.,.,TRBJ2-1,TRBV5-1
CSVVYWAQGTYEQYF,TGCAGCGTTGTCTACTGGGCTCAGGGGACCTACGAGCAGTACTTC,.,.,TRBJ2-7,TRBV29-1
CASSIGQGVGGNTIYF,TGTGCCAGCAGCATCGGACAGGGAGTGGGTGGAAACACCATATATTTT,TRBD1,.,TRBJ1-3,TRBV9
CASSHAGQKVEKLFF,TGTGCCAGCAGCCATGCGGGACAAAAGGTTGAAAAACTGTTTTTT,.,once,TRBJ1-4,TRBV5-4
CASKGTGISFQETQYF,TGTGCCAGCAAAGGCACAGGGATTTCCTTCCAAGAGACCCAGTACTTC,.,.,TRBJ2-5,TRBV28
CASSSGQIVYNEQFF,TGTGCCAGCAGCTCGGGACAGATAGTCTACAATGAGCAGTTCTTC,TRBD1,.,TRBJ2-1,TRBV7-9
CASSGVNSGANVLTF,TGTGCCAGCAGTGGGGTAAACTCTGGGGCCAACGTCCTGACTTTC,.,.,TRBJ2-6,TRBV19
CASSFTGGTEAFF,TGCGCCAGCAGCTTCACGGGTGGGACTGAAGCTTTCTTT,.,once,TRBJ1-1,TRBV5-1
CASSPLAGAYQETQYF,TGTGCCAGCTCACCCCTAGCGGGGGCGTACCAAGAGACCCAGTACTTC,TRBD2,.,TRBJ2-5,TRBV18
CASSLAGVEETQYF,TGCGCCAGCAGCTTGGCGGGGGTGGAAGAGACCCAGTACTTC,.,.,TRBJ2-5,TRBV5-1
CASSTRGLAGGSTDTQYF,TGTGCCAGCAGCACCAGAGGGCTAGCGGGAGGTAGCACAGATACGCAGTATTTT,TRBD2,.,TRBJ2-3,TRBV11-3
CASSYSRGPYGYTF,TGTGCCAGCAGTTACTCGAGAGGACCCTATGGCTACACCTTC,.,.,TRBJ1-2,TRBV6-5
CASSLKAEAFF,TGTGCCAGCAGCTTGAAGGCTGAAGCTTTCTTT,.,.,TRBJ1-1,TRBV5-4
CASSLDRGENYGYTF,TGTGCCAGCAGTTTAGATCGGGGGGAAAACTATGGCTACACCTTC,.,.,TRBJ1-2,TRBV28
CASSLGGRPQHF,TGTGCCAGCAGCTTAGGGGGGCGGCCCCAGCATTTT,.,.,TRBJ1-5,TRBV7-2
CASTTSNTEAFF,TGTGCCAGCACCACATCGAACACTGAAGCTTTCTTT,.,.,TRBJ1-1,TRBV27
CASSRGSTGLTDTQYF,TGTGCCAGCAGCCGGGGGTCTACAGGGTTAACAGATACGCAGTATTTT,.,.,TRBJ2-3,TRBV5-6
CASSPGSYNEQFF,TGTGCCAGCAGCCCGGGGTCCTACAATGAGCAGTTCTTC,.,once,TRBJ2-1,TRBV7-2
CASSLASPTQETQYF,TGTGCCAGCAGCTTAGCCTCTCCGACCCAAGAGACCCAGTACTTC,.,.,TRBJ2-5,TRBV7-9
CASSLAAAASLYEQYF,TGCGCCAGCAGCTTGGCCGCGGCAGCTTCTCTCTACGAGCAGTACTTC,.,once,TRBJ2-7,TRBV5-1
CASSYRGSNTGELFF,TGTGCCAGCAGTTACAGGGGCTCGAACACCGGGGAGCTGTTTTTT,.,.,TRBJ2-2,TRBV6-5
CASSPRQGSRETQYF,TGTGCCAGCAGCCCGCGACAGGGTTCAAGGGAGACCCAGTACTTC,TRBD1,.,TRBJ2-5,TRBV11-2